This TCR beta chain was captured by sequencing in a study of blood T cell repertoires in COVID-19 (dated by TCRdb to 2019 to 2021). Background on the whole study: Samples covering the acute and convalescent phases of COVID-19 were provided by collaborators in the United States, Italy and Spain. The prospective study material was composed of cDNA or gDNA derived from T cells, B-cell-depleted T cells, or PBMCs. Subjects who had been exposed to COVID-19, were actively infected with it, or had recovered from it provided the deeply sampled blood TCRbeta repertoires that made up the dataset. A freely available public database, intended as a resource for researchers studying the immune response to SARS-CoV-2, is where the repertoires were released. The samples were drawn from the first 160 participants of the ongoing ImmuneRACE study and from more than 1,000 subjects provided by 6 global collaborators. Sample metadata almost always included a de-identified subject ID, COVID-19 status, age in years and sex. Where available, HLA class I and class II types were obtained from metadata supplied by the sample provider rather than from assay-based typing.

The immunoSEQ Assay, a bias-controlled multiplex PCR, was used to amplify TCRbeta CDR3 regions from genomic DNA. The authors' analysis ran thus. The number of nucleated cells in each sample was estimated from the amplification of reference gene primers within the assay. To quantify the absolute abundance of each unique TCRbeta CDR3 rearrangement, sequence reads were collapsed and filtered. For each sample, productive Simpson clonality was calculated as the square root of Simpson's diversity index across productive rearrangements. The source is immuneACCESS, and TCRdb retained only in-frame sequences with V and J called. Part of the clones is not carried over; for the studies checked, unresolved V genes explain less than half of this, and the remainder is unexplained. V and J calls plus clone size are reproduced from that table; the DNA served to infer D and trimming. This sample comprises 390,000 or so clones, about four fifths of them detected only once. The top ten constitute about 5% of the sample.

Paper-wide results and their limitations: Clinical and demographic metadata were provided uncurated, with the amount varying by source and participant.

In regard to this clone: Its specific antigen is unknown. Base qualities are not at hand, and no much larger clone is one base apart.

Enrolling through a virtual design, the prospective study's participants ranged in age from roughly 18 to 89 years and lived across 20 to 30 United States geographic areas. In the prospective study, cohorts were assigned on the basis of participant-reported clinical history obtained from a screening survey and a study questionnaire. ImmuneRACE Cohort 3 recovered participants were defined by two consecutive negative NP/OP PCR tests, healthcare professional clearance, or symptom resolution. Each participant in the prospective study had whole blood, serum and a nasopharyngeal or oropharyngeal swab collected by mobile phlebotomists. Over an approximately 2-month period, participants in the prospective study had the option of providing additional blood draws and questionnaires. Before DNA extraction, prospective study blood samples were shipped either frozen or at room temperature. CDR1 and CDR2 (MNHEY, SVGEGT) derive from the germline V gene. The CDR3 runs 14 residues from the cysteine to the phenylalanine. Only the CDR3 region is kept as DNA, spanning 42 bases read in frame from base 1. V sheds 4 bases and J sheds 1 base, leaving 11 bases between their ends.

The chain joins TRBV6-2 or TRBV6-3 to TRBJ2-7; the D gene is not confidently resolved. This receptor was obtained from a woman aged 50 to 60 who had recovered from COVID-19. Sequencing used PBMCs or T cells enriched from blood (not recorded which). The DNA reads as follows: TGTGCCAGCAGTTCTGACTCCGGTTCCTACGAGCAGTACTTC. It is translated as CASSSDSGSYEQYF.